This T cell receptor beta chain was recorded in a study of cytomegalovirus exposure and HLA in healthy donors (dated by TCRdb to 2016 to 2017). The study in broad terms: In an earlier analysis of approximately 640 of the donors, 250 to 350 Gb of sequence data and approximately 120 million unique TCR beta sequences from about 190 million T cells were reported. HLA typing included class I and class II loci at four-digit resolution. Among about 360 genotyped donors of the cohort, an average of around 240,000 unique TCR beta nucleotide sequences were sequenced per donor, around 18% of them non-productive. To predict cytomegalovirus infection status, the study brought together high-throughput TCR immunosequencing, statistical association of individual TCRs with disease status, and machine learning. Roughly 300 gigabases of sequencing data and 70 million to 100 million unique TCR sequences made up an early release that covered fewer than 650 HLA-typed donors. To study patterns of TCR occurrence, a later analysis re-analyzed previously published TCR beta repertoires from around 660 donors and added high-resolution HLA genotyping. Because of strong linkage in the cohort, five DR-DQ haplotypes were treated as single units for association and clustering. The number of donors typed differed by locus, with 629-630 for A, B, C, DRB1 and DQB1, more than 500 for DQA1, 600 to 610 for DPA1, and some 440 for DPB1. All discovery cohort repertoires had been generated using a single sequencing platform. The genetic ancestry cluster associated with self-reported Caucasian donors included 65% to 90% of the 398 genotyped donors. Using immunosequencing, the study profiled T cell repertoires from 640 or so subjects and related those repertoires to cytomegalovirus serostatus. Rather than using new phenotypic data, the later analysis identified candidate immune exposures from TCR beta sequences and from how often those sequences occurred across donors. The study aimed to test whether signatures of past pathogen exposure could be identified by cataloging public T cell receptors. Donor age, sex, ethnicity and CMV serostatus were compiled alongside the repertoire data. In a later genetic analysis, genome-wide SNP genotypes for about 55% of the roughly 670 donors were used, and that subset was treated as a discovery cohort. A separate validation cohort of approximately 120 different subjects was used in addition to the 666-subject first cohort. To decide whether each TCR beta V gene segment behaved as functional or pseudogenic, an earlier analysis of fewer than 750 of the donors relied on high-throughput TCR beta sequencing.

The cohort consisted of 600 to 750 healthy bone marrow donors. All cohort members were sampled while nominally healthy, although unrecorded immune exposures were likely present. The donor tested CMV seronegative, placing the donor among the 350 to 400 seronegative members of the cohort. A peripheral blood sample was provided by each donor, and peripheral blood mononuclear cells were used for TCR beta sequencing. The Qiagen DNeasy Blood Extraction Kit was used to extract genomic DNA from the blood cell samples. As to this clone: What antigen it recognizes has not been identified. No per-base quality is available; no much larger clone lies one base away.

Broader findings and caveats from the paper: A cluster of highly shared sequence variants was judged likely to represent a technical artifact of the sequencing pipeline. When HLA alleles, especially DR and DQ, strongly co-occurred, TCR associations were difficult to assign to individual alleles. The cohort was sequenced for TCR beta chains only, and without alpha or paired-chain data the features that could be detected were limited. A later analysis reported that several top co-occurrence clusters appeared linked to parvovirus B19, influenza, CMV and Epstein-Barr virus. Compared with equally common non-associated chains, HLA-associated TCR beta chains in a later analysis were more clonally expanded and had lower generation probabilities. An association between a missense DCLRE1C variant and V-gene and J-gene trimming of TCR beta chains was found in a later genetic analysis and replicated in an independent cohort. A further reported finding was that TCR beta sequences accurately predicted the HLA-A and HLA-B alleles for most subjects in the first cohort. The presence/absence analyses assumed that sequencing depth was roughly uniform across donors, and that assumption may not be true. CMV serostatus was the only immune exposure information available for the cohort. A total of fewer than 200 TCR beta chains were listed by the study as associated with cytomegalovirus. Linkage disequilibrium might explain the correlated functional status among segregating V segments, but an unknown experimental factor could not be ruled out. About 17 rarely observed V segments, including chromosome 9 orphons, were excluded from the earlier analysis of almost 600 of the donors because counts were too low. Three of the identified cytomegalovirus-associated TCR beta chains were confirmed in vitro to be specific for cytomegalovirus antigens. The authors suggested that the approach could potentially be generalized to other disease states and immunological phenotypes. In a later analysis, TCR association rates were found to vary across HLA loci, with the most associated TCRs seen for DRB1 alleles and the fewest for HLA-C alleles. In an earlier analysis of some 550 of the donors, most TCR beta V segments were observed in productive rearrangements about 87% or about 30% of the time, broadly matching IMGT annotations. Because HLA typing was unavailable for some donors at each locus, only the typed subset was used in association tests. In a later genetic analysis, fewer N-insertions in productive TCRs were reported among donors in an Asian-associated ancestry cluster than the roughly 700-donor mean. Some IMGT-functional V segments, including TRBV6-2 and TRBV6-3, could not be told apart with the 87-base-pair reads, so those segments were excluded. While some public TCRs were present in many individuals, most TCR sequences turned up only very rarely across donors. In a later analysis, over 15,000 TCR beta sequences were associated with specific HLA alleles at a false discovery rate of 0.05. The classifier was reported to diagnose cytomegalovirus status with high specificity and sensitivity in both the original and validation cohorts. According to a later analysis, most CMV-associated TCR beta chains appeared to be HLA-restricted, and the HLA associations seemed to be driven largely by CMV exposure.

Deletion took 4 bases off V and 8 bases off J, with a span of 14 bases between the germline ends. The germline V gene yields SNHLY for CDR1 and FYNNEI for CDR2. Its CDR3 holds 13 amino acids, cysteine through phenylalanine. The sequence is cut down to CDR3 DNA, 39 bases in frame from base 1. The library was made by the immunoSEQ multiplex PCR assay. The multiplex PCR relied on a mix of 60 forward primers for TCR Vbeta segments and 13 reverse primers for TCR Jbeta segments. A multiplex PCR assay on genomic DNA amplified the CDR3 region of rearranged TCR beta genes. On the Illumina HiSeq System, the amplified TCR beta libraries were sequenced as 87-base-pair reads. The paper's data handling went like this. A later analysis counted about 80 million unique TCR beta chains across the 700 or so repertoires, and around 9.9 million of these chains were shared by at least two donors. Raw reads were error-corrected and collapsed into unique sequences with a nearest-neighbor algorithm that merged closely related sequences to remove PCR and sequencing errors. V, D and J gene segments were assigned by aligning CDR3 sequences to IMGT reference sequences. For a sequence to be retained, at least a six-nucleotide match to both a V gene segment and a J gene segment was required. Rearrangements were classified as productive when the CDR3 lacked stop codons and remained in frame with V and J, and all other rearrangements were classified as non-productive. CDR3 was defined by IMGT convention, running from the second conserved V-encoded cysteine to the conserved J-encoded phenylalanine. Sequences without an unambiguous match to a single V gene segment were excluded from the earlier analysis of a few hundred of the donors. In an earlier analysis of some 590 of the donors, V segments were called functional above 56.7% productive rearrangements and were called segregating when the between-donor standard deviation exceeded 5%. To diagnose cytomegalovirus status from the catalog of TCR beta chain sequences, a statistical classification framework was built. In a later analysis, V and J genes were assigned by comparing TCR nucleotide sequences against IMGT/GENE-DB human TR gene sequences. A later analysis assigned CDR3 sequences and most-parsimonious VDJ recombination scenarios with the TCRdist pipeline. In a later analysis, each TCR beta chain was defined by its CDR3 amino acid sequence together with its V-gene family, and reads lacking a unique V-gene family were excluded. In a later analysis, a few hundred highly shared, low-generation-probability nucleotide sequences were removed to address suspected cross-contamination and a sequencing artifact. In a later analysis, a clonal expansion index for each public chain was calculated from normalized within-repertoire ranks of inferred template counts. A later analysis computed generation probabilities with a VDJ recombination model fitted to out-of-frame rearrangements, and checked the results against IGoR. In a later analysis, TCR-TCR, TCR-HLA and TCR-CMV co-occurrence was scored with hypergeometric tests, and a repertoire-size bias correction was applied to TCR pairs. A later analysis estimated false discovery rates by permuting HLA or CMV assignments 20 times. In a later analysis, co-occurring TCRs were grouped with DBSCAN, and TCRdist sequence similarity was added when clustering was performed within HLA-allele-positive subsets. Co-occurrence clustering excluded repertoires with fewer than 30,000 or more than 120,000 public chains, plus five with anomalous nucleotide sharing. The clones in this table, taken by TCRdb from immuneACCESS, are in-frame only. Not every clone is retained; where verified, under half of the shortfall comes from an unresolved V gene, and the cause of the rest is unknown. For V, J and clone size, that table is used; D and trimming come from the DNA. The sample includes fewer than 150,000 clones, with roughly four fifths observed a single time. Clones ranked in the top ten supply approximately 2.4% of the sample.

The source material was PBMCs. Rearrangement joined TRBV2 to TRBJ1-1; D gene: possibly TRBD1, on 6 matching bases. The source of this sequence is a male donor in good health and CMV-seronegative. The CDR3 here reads CASSARTELEAFF. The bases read TGTGCCAGCAGTGCCCGGACAGAGTTAGAAGCTTTCTTT. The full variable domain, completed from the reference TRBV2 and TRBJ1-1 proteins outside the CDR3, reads EPEVTQTPSHQVTQMGQEVILRCVPISNHLYFYWYRQILGQKVEFLVSFYNNEISEKSEIFDDQFSVERPDGSNFTLKIRSTKLEDSAMYFCASSARTELEAFFGQGTRLTVV.